A single sample is the source of the 18 T cell receptor beta chains below, sequenced in a study of cytomegalovirus exposure and HLA in healthy donors. Researchers ran the PCR with 60 Vbeta and 13 Jbeta primers. Clones were read by immunoSEQ multiplex PCR, and TCRdb kept only the in-frame ones, dropping some. The table lists tens of thousands of clones, roughly four fifths of them singletons. Sequences were obtained from PBMCs. The receptors originated from a man aged 45 to 65 in good health and CMV-seronegative.

V and J are TRBV5-1 and TRBJ1-1; D gene ambiguous. With 0 bases removed from V and 4 bases from J, the gap between germline ends came to 13 bases. Germline CDR1 is SGHRS and CDR2 is YFSETQ. This CDR3 region has 15 residues. The CDR3 DNA is TGCGCCAGCAGCTTGGGGGCGACGGTTAGCACTGAAGCTTTCTTT. Residues: CASSLGATVSTEAFF.

The rearrangement links TRBV29-1 to TRBJ1-4; possible D gene TRBD1, 6 bases. Germline CDR1 reads SQVTM; CDR2 reads ANQGSEA. Trimming cost V 5 bases and J 5 bases, with 18 bases left between them. The CDR3 is 15 residues long. The CDR3 nucleotides read TGCAGCGTTTATGACCAGACAGGAACAAATGAAAAACTGTTTTTT. Residues: CSVYDQTGTNEKLFF.

V usage is TRBV5-1 and J usage is TRBJ2-5, with 10 bases aligning to TRBD1. Germline CDR1 reads SGHRS; CDR2 reads YFSETQ. CDR3 size: 14 residues. The V gene end was trimmed by 8 bases and the J gene end by 5 bases; junction bases not matched to a gene: 9. The CDR3 DNA reads as TGCGCCAGTAACACCGGGACAGGGGCGGAGACCCAGTACTTC. This encodes CASNTGTGAETQYF. Based on the CDR3 plus reference TRBV5-1 and TRBJ2-5, the full variable domain is KAGVTQTPRYLIKTRGQQVTLSCSPISGHRSVSWYQQTPGQGLQFLFEYFSETQRNKGNFPGRFSGRQFSNSRSEMNVSTLELGDSALYLCASNTGTGAETQYFGPGTRLLVL.

This clone has a single count. CDR3 in amino acids: CAWHTGLGEKLFF. The CDR3 DNA is TGTGCCTGGCACACAGGGTTAGGCGAAAAACTGTTTTTT. The V gene is TRBV30, the J gene TRBJ1-4, with D possibly TRBD1 on 6 matching bases. Trimming stripped 5 bases from V and 8 bases from J, with 15 bases between. The CDR3 has 13 amino acids. Germline lookup yields CDR1 GTSNPN and CDR2 SVGIG (reference sequence).

The rearrangement uses TRBV28 and TRBJ1-3, with D perhaps matching TRBD1 (5 bases). Germline values: CDR1 MDHEN, CDR2 SYDVKM. V lost 6 bases and J lost 0, with 15 bases in between. The CDR3 runs 16 residues. CDR3 sequence: CASRPRTPSSGNTIYF. The CDR3 bases are TGTGCCAGCAGACCACGGACACCCAGCTCTGGAAACACCATATATTTT. The whole variable domain, remainder taken from reference TRBV28 and TRBJ1-3, is DVKVTQSSRYLVKRTGEKVFLECVQDMDHENMFWYRQDPGLGLRLIYFSYDVKMKEKGDIPEGYSVSREKKERFSLILESASTNQTSMYLCASRPRTPSSGNTIYFGEGSWLTVV.

The chain employs TRBV10-1 and TRBJ2-2, with TRBD2 matching over 12 bases. The CDR3 runs to 18 residues. V dropped 6 bases and J dropped 7; count of bases not matched to a gene: 15. In germline, CDR1 is WNHNN, CDR2 SYGVQD (reference sequence). As DNA, the CDR3 is TGCGCCAGCAGCCCGGACCCGACTAGCGGGGGAACGGGCGGGGAGCTGTTTTTT. It codes for CASSPDPTSGGTGGELFF.

This chain uses TRBV19 with TRBJ1-3; D might be TRBD1 (6 bases). V was shortened by 5 bases and J by 6 bases, with 14 bases between the two germline ends. Germline V gives CDR1 LNHDA, CDR2 SQIVND (reference sequence). The CDR3 has 14 residues. The CDR3 bases are TGTGCCAGTAGTCCAGGGACACCGGTAAACACCATATATTTT. Protein product: CASSPGTPVNTIYF. The variable domain in full, completed from reference TRBV19 and TRBJ1-3, reads DGGITQSPKYLFRKEGQNVTLSCEQNLNHDAMYWYRQDPGQGLRLIYYSQIVNDFQKGDIAEGYSVSREKKESFPLTVTSAQKNPTAFYLCASSPGTPVNTIYFGEGSWLTVV.

The chain is built from TRBV5-4 and TRBJ2-3; 8 positions agree with TRBD2. Germline CDR1 and CDR2: SGHNT and YYREEE (reference sequence). The CDR3 has 16 amino acids. With V trimmed by 3 bases and J by 5 bases, 11 bases remained unmatched. In nucleotides, the CDR3 is TGTGCCAGCAGCTCTACACGGGGGGGCGGTGGAGATACGCAGTATTTT. Protein sequence: CASSSTRGGGGDTQYF.

This clone came up a few times. V and J are TRBV5-5 and TRBJ1-4; TRBD1 matches at 7 bases. This CDR3 comprises 16 residues. V lost 2 bases and J lost 7; bases outside the gene matches: 11. The V gene's germline CDR1 is SGHKS and CDR2 YYEKEE (reference sequence). The CDR3 DNA follows: TGTGCCAGCAGCTTATACATGACAGGGAGAAGTGAAAAACTGTTTTTT. It encodes CASSLYMTGRSEKLFF.

J is TRBJ1-5 and V is TRBV19, with 10 bases matching TRBD1. The length of the CDR3 is 14 residues. Germline V gene data show CDR1 as LNHDA and CDR2 as SQIVND (reference sequence). Trimming at V came to 6 bases and at J to 9 bases, leaving 8 bases not matched to a gene. The CDR3 here is CASRNDRGPGPQHF. CDR3 in DNA: TGTGCCAGTAGAAATGACAGGGGGCCTGGGCCCCAGCATTTT.

This rearrangement joins TRBV20-1 to TRBJ1-1, with D uncertain. V lost 6 bases to trimming and J lost 8 bases, with 13 bases between them. Germline CDR1 is DFQATT and CDR2 is SNEGSKA (reference sequence). The CDR3 is 11 amino acids. Here the CDR3 reads CSANRAGEAFF. The CDR3 nucleotides read TGCAGTGCAAACCGGGCGGGGGAAGCTTTCTTT.

This chain connects TRBV4-3 to TRBJ1-2, with no clear D. V dropped 1 base and J dropped 5 bases, with 8 bases sitting between them. There are 13 residues in the CDR3. Germline lookup yields CDR1 LGHNA and CDR2 YSLEER. CDR3 nucleotides: TGCGCCAGCAGCCAAGCTTTGGCTTATGGCTACACCTTC. It translates to CASSQALAYGYTF.

The count of this clone is one. This rearrangement joins TRBV5-1 to TRBJ1-1; TRBD1 is a possible D gene (5 bases). V dropped 6 bases and J dropped 0 bases, with 12 bases sitting between them. CDR1 and CDR2 (germline): SGHRS, YFSETQ. CDR3 length: 14 amino acids. CDR3 in DNA: TGCGCCAGCAACCTGGGGCAGCTGAACACTGAAGCTTTCTTT. Protein product: CASNLGQLNTEAFF.

V is TRBV11-3 and J is TRBJ2-7, with D possibly matching TRBD2 (6 bases). The germline V gene encodes CDR1 SGHNT and CDR2 YENEEA. CDR3 length: 14 residues. The germline V and J ends were trimmed by 0 bases and 0 bases, with 6 bases remaining between them. CDR3 DNA: TGTGCCAGCAGCTTAGAGGAGGGCTCCTACGAGCAGTACTTC. Amino acid sequence: CASSLEEGSYEQYF.

The rearrangement joins TRBV7-6 to TRBJ2-1, with 8 bases matching TRBD2. The CDR3 contains 18 residues. Germline V gene sequence: CDR1 SGHVS, CDR2 FNYEAQ. With 4 bases clipped from V and 5 bases from J, the junction kept 16 bases outside the gene matches. CDR3 loop: CASSSFRMGGLGNNEQFF. CDR3 DNA sequence: TGTGCCAGCAGCTCATTTCGCATGGGGGGACTAGGCAACAATGAGCAGTTCTTC.

V and J are TRBV2 and TRBJ1-6; D is unresolved. The CDR3 contains 14 residues. Deletions cut 2 bases from V and 9 bases from J, with 11 bases between. Germline V gene sequence: CDR1 SNHLY, CDR2 FYNNEI. CDR3 DNA: TGTGCCAGCAGTGAACGTGGGCCAGGTTCACCCCTCCACTTT. Translating gives CASSERGPGSPLHF.

V and J are TRBV5-1 and TRBJ1-1; no reliable D call. Between the trimmed V and J ends, which lost 4 bases and 1 base, there was a span of 11 bases. The CDR3 spans 14 residues. The germline CDR1 and CDR2 sequences are SGHRS and YFSETQ. CDR3 amino acids: CASSTERQNTEAFF. CDR3 bases: TGCGCCAGCAGCACGGAAAGACAGAACACTGAAGCTTTCTTT. Full variable domain (remainder filled in from reference TRBV5-1 and TRBJ1-1): KAGVTQTPRYLIKTRGQQVTLSCSPISGHRSVSWYQQTPGQGLQFLFEYFSETQRNKGNFPGRFSGRQFSNSRSEMNVSTLELGDSALYLCASSTERQNTEAFFGQGTRLTVV.

The chain has TRBV19 and TRBJ1-5; the D is unclear. The CDR3 is 14 residues long. Germline assignment: CDR1 LNHDA and CDR2 SQIVND (reference sequence). The V end was cut by 6 bases, the J end by 0 bases, with 9 bases between. The CDR3 nucleotides are TGTGCCAGTAGCCATACAAATAGCAATCAGCCCCAGCATTTT. Amino acids: CASSHTNSNQPQHF.